Presented here are 2 T cell receptor beta chains from one specimen sequenced in a study of shared clonotypes between healthy human individuals. Some clones are missing from TCRdb's copy, which holds only in-frame ones; the method was immunoSEQ multiplex PCR. The data contain approximately 2.1 million clones, approximately 95% of them singletons. Input material: naive CD4+ T cells from PBMCs. The subset is: CD45RA+ positively selected. The receptors originated from a man aged 18 to 29 in good health. Some clones in this sample may be carry-over from other donors' samples.

The chain is built from TRBV27 and TRBJ2-1; 12 nucleotides line up with TRBD2. The CDR3 consists of 18 residues. J lost 0 bases, V lost 3 bases, and 6 bases had no gene match. Germline V gene sequence: CDR1 MNHEY, CDR2 SMNVEV (reference sequence). CDR3 amino acids: CASSLRLAGVSSYNEQFF. The CDR3 region has the DNA TGTGCCAGCAGTTTGCGACTAGCGGGAGTAAGCTCCTACAATGAGCAGTTCTTC.

The rearrangement uses TRBV10-3 and TRBJ2-5, with D hard to call. The germline V gene has CDR1 ENHRY and CDR2 SYGVKD. CDR3 length: 15 amino acids. Trimming removed 0 bases from V and 2 bases from J, with 10 bases in between. In DNA form, the CDR3 reads TGTGCCATCAGTGAGTCAGGTGGGCGGCAAGAGACCCAGTACTTC. Protein: CAISESGGRQETQYF.